This entry lists 21 T cell receptor beta chains sequenced from one sample in a study of blood T cell repertoires in COVID-19. Repertoires were generated with immunoSEQ multiplex PCR, while TCRdb's copy carries only in-frame clones and drops some. The sample records fewer than 150,000 clones, about 87% being singletons. The material sequenced was PBMCs or T cells enriched from blood (not recorded which). The receptors come from a man in his forties or fifties in a cohort exposed to, infected with or recovered from COVID-19 (not recorded which).

The chain joins TRBV5-1 to TRBJ1-5; TRBD1 matches at 11 bases. CDR3 length equals 16 residues. Trimming removed 4 bases from V and 4 bases from J; junction bases left unmatched: 7. The germline V gene has CDR1 SGHRS and CDR2 YFSETQ. CDR3 protein: CASSPGQGADNQPQHF. CDR3 coding DNA: TGCGCCAGCAGCCCTGGACAGGGGGCGGATAATCAGCCCCAGCATTTT.

The rearrangement uses TRBV9 and TRBJ2-1, with TRBD2 as a possible D gene (6 bases). V gave up 0 bases and J gave up 6 bases, with 13 bases separating them. The CDR3 has 15 amino acids. Germline loops: CDR1 SGDLS, CDR2 YYNGEE. CDR3 amino acids: CASSVGTTPGNEQFF. The CDR3 region has the DNA TGTGCCAGCAGCGTAGGGACTACCCCGGGCAATGAGCAGTTCTTC.

In DNA, the CDR3 is TGTGCCAGCAGCTTAAGACAGGGGCCCCGTGAGACCCAGTACTTC. This translates into CASSLRQGPRETQYF. V is TRBV13 and J is TRBJ2-5, with 8 bases aligning to TRBD1. V shed 2 bases, J shed 5 bases, and the junction held 7 bases outside the gene matches. The CDR3 runs to 15 residues. CDR1 and CDR2 from the germline V gene are PRHDT and FYEKMQ (reference sequence).

The rearrangement joins TRBV5-6 to TRBJ2-7, with D perhaps TRBD2 (7 bases). Trimming took 2 bases from V and 7 from J, leaving 16 bases between them. From germline, CDR1 is SGHDT and CDR2 YYEEEE. The CDR3 covers 14 residues. CDR3 DNA: TGTGCCAGCAGCTTTCTCCCCGGGGGGCAGGAGCAGTACTTC. It yields the protein CASSFLPGGQEQYF.

The chain carries TRBV18 and TRBJ1-1; TRBD1 matches 12 bases. The CDR3 is 15 residues long. Trimming removed 2 bases from V and 9 bases from J; junction bases left unmatched: 7. Germline V gene data show CDR1 as KGHSH and CDR2 as LQKENI. The CDR3 DNA reads TGTGCCAGCTCACCAGGGGGACAGGGGGCATCGCAAGCTTTCTTT. It translates to CASSPGGQGASQAFF.

This rearrangement joins TRBV11-2 to TRBJ2-5, with D possibly being TRBD2 (6 bases). The germline gives CDR1 SGHAT, CDR2 FQNNGV. Trimming removed 5 bases at V and 5 bases at J, with 18 bases between. The CDR3 has 15 residues. The CDR3 loop is CASSGGSGLRETQYF. The CDR3 DNA reads TGTGCCAGCAGCGGGGGTTCGGGACTCCGGGAGACCCAGTACTTC.

The chain is built from TRBV13 and TRBJ2-3; 13 nucleotides agree with TRBD2. CDR1 is PRHDT and CDR2 is FYEKMQ in the germline V gene (reference sequence). V shed 0 bases, J shed 4 bases, and the junction held 1 base outside the gene matches. This CDR3 spans 16 amino acids. The CDR3 nucleotides read TGTGCCAGCAGCTTAGGTACTAGCGGGAGGGCAGATACGCAGTATTTT. The encoded protein is CASSLGTSGRADTQYF.

The chain uses TRBV24-1 and TRBJ2-1, with 12 bases lining up with TRBD2. This CDR3 contains 16 residues. J gave up 6 bases and V 3 bases, and 5 bases lay outside the gene matches. CDR1 is KGHDR and CDR2 is SFDVKD in the germline V gene. The CDR3 bases are TGTGCCACCAGTGATCCACTAGCGGGAGGCCCCAATGAGCAGTTCTTC. This gives the protein CATSDPLAGGPNEQFF.

The chain links TRBV5-1 to TRBJ2-2; 7 nucleotides match TRBD2. Germline assignment: CDR1 SGHRS and CDR2 YFSETQ. J was trimmed by 1 base and V by 0 bases; bases with no gene match: 6. The CDR3 length is 17 residues. The CDR3 reads CASSLGPSGENTGELFF. Here the CDR3 DNA reads TGCGCCAGCAGCTTGGGGCCTAGCGGAGAGAACACCGGGGAGCTGTTTTTT. Together with reference TRBV5-1 and TRBJ2-2, the CDR3 gives the full variable domain: KAGVTQTPRYLIKTRGQQVTLSCSPISGHRSVSWYQQTPGQGLQFLFEYFSETQRNKGNFPGRFSGRQFSNSRSEMNVSTLELGDSALYLCASSLGPSGENTGELFFGEGSRLTVL.

This chain links TRBV5-6 with TRBJ1-5; D gene unclear. The V gene lost 3 bases and the J gene lost 4 bases, with 20 bases spanning the gap. The CDR3 runs to 17 residues. The V gene's germline CDR1 is SGHDT and CDR2 YYEEEE. This chain's CDR3 is CASSSSDHRLINQPQHF. The CDR3 nucleotides are TGTGCCAGCAGCTCGTCCGACCACAGACTAATAAATCAGCCCCAGCATTTT.

This chain connects TRBV5-1 to TRBJ2-2; a possible D gene is TRBD2 (5 bases). This CDR3 has 16 amino acids. V lost 1 base and J lost 3, with 13 bases in between. CDR1 is SGHRS and CDR2 is YFSETQ in the germline V gene. In nucleotides, the CDR3 is TGCGCCAGCAGCTTGATTTACGGGGTAGACACCGGGGAGCTGTTTTTT. It codes for CASSLIYGVDTGELFF.

V and J are TRBV15 and TRBJ2-2, with D hard to call. Trimming stripped 1 base from V and 2 bases from J, with 14 bases between. The CDR3 sequence is 17 residues long. The germline gives CDR1 LNHNV, CDR2 YYDKDF (reference sequence). DNA of the CDR3: TGTGCCACCAGCAGAGCCGCGTCGAAAGCTAACACCGGGGAGCTGTTTTTT. As protein: CATSRAASKANTGELFF.

The V and J genes are TRBV7-8 and TRBJ1-5; no clear D. Germline V gives CDR1 SGHVS, CDR2 FQNEAQ. V lost 2 bases, J lost 4 bases, and 6 bases lay in between. The CDR3 sequence is 13 residues long. CDR3 residues: CASSLNTNQPQHF. CDR3 nucleotide sequence: TGTGCCAGCAGCTTAAACACGAATCAGCCCCAGCATTTT.

The genes are TRBV19 and TRBJ1-6, with 7 bases identical to TRBD1. Germline assignment: CDR1 LNHDA and CDR2 SQIVND (reference sequence). J gave up 7 bases and V 3 bases, and 3 bases lay outside the gene matches. The CDR3 spans 14 residues. CDR3 sequence (DNA): TGTGCCAGTAGTATCGGGACAGACAATTCACCCCTCCACTTT. As protein: CASSIGTDNSPLHF.

V and J are TRBV19 and TRBJ1-1, with 9 bases fitting TRBD1. Germline values: CDR1 LNHDA, CDR2 SQIVND (reference sequence). V shed 5 bases and J 4 bases; nucleotides not matched to a gene: 11. This CDR3 comprises 16 residues. The CDR3 spells CASSPPGGQGLTEAFF. Written as DNA, the CDR3 is TGTGCCAGTAGTCCCCCGGGGGGACAGGGTCTCACTGAAGCTTTCTTT.

This clone has just one count. The V gene is TRBV15, the J gene TRBJ2-1; no clear D. The germline gives CDR1 LNHNV, CDR2 YYDKDF (reference sequence). The CDR3 has 16 amino acids. Trimming cost V 0 bases and J 2 bases, with 11 bases left between them. CDR3 nucleotides: TGTGCCACCAGCAGAGATCTAGGCCCAACCTACAATGAGCAGTTCTTC. Its translation is CATSRDLGPTYNEQFF. Together with reference TRBV15 and TRBJ2-1, the CDR3 gives the full variable domain: DAMVIQNPRYQVTQFGKPVTLSCSQTLNHNVMYWYQQKSSQAPKLLFHYYDKDFNNEADTPDNFQSRRPNTSFCFLDIRSPGLGDTAMYLCATSRDLGPTYNEQFFGPGTRLTVL.

The genes are TRBV18 and TRBJ1-1; 10 nucleotides match TRBD1. This CDR3 is 14 amino acids long. Germline values: CDR1 KGHSH, CDR2 LQKENI. With 4 bases clipped from V and 4 bases from J, the junction kept 3 bases outside the gene matches. This CDR3 reads CASSQGQGFTEAFF. The CDR3 DNA reads as TGTGCCAGCTCACAGGGACAGGGGTTCACTGAAGCTTTCTTT.

The chain recombines TRBV11-3 with TRBJ1-5; weak D call: TRBD1 (6 bases). The CDR3 runs 14 residues. Germline CDR1 reads SGHNT; CDR2 reads YENEEA. V lost 4 bases and J 6 bases, leaving 13 bases between the germline ends. The CDR3 nucleotides are TGTGCCAGCAGCTCCAGGGGAGAGGGTCAGCCCCAGCATTTT. Protein sequence: CASSSRGEGQPQHF. Looking up the rest from reference TRBV11-3 and TRBJ1-5 gives the full variable domain: EAGVVQSPRYKIIEKKQPVAFWCNPISGHNTLYWYLQNLGQGPELLIRYENEEAVDDSQLPKDRFSAERLKGVDSTLKIQPAELGDSAVYLCASSSRGEGQPQHFGDGTRLSIL.

The CDR3 DNA reads as TGTGCCAGCAGCCGGGACACGCTCCAAGAGACCCAGTACTTC. Its translation is CASSRDTLQETQYF. The rearrangement links TRBV14 to TRBJ2-5, with D maybe TRBD1 (6 bases). CDR1 is SGHDN and CDR2 is FVKESK in the germline V gene. The V end lost 4 bases, the J end lost 1 base, and 10 bases lay between the germline ends. The CDR3 has 14 residues.

This CDR3 reads CASSYGGARNEKLFF. The DNA for the CDR3 is TGTGCCAGCAGTTACGGAGGGGCGAGGAATGAAAAACTGTTTTTT. The J gene is TRBJ1-4, the V gene TRBV6-5; TRBD1 might be the D (5 bases). CDR1 MNHEY and CDR2 SVGAGI come from the germline V gene. The CDR3 sequence is 15 residues long. Deletions cut 2 bases from V and 5 bases from J, with 12 bases between.

The V and J genes are TRBV7-7 and TRBJ2-1; possibly TRBD2 for D (6 bases). The CDR3 is 17 residues long. Germline CDR1 SSHAT, CDR2 FNYEAQ (reference sequence). V lost 5 bases and J lost 4, with 21 bases in between. The CDR3 region is CASSRFRLDQGYNEQFF. The CDR3 coding sequence is TGTGCCAGCAGCCGATTTAGACTAGATCAAGGGTACAATGAGCAGTTCTTC.